This T cell receptor beta chain was profiled in a study of beta chain features in type 1 diabetes. Study findings and constraints: Patients with Type 1 diabetes showed moderately but significantly shorter TCRB CDR3s in all four CD4+ subsets. Fewer insertions but more deletions were seen at VDJ junctions in type 1 diabetes patients.

Germline CDR1 reads SGHRS; CDR2 reads YFSETQ. J lost 9 bases, V lost 4 bases, and 9 bases had no gene match. This CDR3 contains 14 residues. This clone has a handful of counts. Its antigen is unidentified. Per donor, one heparinised blood draw averaged roughly 110 mL. It was via CD45RO/CCR7/CD25/CD127/CD95/CD27 that CD4+ naive, central memory, regulatory and stem cell-like memory cells were sorted. Expressed TCRB transcripts were sequenced because the isolated RNA had all been reverse transcribed beforehand. Samples of naive, central memory and regulatory T cells yielded a mean of around 3.7 million reads. Produced via immunoSEQ multiplex PCR; TCRdb's table is partial and in-frame only. Of about 15,000 clones in the sample, over 55% were seen once.

Sequencing was done on a sample of Tregs from blood. The V gene is TRBV5-1, the J gene TRBJ2-1; 8 nucleotides line up with TRBD2. This TCR came from a man aged 25 to 45 with type 1 diabetes. The CDR3 bases are TGCGCCAGCAGCCCAGGGACTAGTTTTGCTGAGCAGTTCTTC. Amino acid sequence: CASSPGTSFAEQFF.